A selection of T cell receptor beta chains follows, all from one sample in a study of cytomegalovirus exposure and HLA in healthy donors. The protocol was immunoSEQ multiplex PCR, while the TCRdb copy is restricted to in-frame clones and leaves out a portion. Of some 45,000 clones in the sample, less than 75% were seen once. Sequenced material: PBMCs. The origin of the receptors is a man aged 25-40 years in good health and CMV-seronegative. Each CDR3 is given with its conserved first and last residue. Clone size, where shown, is once, few, many, or a class for clones that have expanded.

CASSLEAAVHEAFF	NA	TRBJ1-1	TRBV5-1
CASSLALRGLGNTGELFF	NA	TRBJ2-2	TRBV7-8
CASRDVGRGGVDTQYF	NA	TRBJ2-3	TRBV6-6
CASSERTVNYGYTF	few	TRBJ1-2	TRBV18
CASSPGTSGSYGEQFF	NA	TRBJ2-1	TRBV9
CASKEQTSTYNEQFF	NA	TRBJ2-1	TRBV2
CAIRATDEQFF	NA	TRBJ2-1	TRBV10-3
CASSGGLVYEQYF	NA	TRBJ2-7	TRBV6-1
CSVGEGTLRYF	NA	TRBJ2-4	TRBV29-1
CASSPGQGREKLFF	NA	TRBJ1-4	TRBV4-1
CASSGEGDSNQPQHF	NA	TRBJ1-5	TRBV2
CASSPGIEQYF	few	TRBJ2-7	TRBV4-1
CASSFRSNQREAFF	NA	TRBJ1-1	TRBV11-1
CASSQISSGSYNEQFF	NA	TRBJ2-1	TRBV4-1
CASSVTDTQYF	NA	TRBJ2-3	TRBV19
CASSLGSEQGDTQYF	NA	TRBJ2-3	TRBV5-4
CASSLTLQGFSEKLFF	NA	TRBJ1-4	TRBV5-1
CASSPGLSDRELFF	NA	TRBJ2-2	TRBV11-2
CSVEDLSSGGTGVEQYF	NA	TRBJ2-7	TRBV29-1
CAWSLSTDTQYF	NA	TRBJ2-3	TRBV30
CASSLVAASSYNEQFF	NA	TRBJ2-1	TRBV7-2
CASSFGLARSTDTQYF	few	TRBJ2-3	TRBV5-1
CASSTRFGQGAKETQYF	NA	TRBJ2-5	TRBV19
CASSWGTATNEKLFF	NA	TRBJ1-4	TRBV5-4
CATSTSWAGFVEAFF	NA	TRBJ1-1	TRBV15
CASSLRVRDKVTEAFF	NA	TRBJ1-1	TRBV5-1
CASTAGDSYEQYF	NA	TRBJ2-7	TRBV19
CAWRLAGAPDTQYF	few	TRBJ2-3	TRBV30
CSVFQGFEQYF	NA	TRBJ2-7	TRBV29-1
CASTFGGTTTGELFF	NA	TRBJ2-2	TRBV6-1
CASSTRQGVTYGYTF	few	TRBJ1-2	TRBV19
CASSTGLYTEAFF	NA	TRBJ1-1	TRBV19
CASAPYQGFNEKLFF	NA	TRBJ1-4	TRBV12-5
CASSLDGLAGINEQFF	NA	TRBJ2-1	TRBV7-9
CASSQDTSGSSWEQYF	NA	TRBJ2-7	TRBV4-2
CASSHTGGNFAQYF	NA	TRBJ2-5	TRBV4-1
CASSRGGGSSGATGNTIYF	NA	TRBJ1-3	TRBV7-9
CASSLVFTGGHGANVLTF	few	TRBJ2-6	TRBV7-2
CASSLSGASGGETQYF	NA	TRBJ2-5	TRBV27
CASGFGDYGYTF	NA	TRBJ1-2	TRBV12-5
CASSQQGLDEQFF	NA	TRBJ2-1	TRBV19
CASSLDLAGGSEQFF	NA	TRBJ2-1	TRBV5-6
CASPNGAGELFF	NA	TRBJ2-2	TRBV19
CASSQVLAGAESYEQYF	NA	TRBJ2-7	TRBV4-2
CASNGQGGWRDEQYF	NA	TRBJ2-7	TRBV5-1
CASRSVAGTYEQYF	NA	TRBJ2-7	TRBV6-5
CASKSLYEQYF	few	TRBJ2-7	TRBV6-5
CASGRELNTEAFF	NA	TRBJ1-1	TRBV21-1
CASSLAAGGSDTQYF	NA	TRBJ2-3	TRBV7-9
CASSYPAGPYEQYF	medium-sized	TRBJ2-7	TRBV6-5
CASSLRTFTDTQYF	NA	TRBJ2-3	TRBV5-4